Listed here are 7 T cell receptor beta chains from one sample, sequenced in a study of blood T cell repertoires in COVID-19. Sequencing was performed with immunoSEQ multiplex PCR; in TCRdb, only in-frame clones are kept and a portion is missing. The sample records about 300,000 clones, about 86% being singletons. Source material: peripheral blood. These receptors were obtained from a woman aged 50 to 60 with acute or convalescent COVID-19.

The rearrangement uses TRBV11-2 and TRBJ2-1; 9 nucleotides match TRBD1. Germline values: CDR1 SGHAT, CDR2 FQNNGV. Germline trimming cut 5 bases from V and 3 bases from J; bases unmatched to any gene: 5. The CDR3 totals 15 residues. The CDR3 is CASSERTGDYNEQFF. The CDR3 DNA follows: TGTGCCAGCAGCGAACGGACAGGGGACTACAATGAGCAGTTCTTC.

This clone was seen ten or more times. V and J are TRBV7-8 and TRBJ2-6; 10 positions match TRBD2. CDR1 and CDR2 from the germline V gene are SGHVS and FQNEAQ. The CDR3 has 21 amino acids. Trimming at V came to 0 bases and at J to 4 bases, leaving 15 bases not matched to a gene. CDR3 protein: CASSLASIGLADSSGANVLTF. DNA of the CDR3: TGTGCCAGCAGCTTAGCATCAATTGGACTAGCGGATTCTTCGGGGGCCAACGTCCTGACTTTC.

The chain combines TRBV7-9 with TRBJ2-2; D is unclear. Germline values: CDR1 SEHNR, CDR2 FQNEAQ (reference sequence). The CDR3 spans 13 residues. V was pared by 7 bases and J by 1 base, with 7 bases between. The CDR3 region has the DNA TGTGCCAGCACCCCCTTGAACACCGGGGAGCTGTTTTTT. Translating it yields CASTPLNTGELFF.

The rearrangement links TRBV2 to TRBJ2-4; tentatively, D is TRBD2 (6 bases). The CDR3 consists of 12 residues. Looked up from germline, CDR1 is SNHLY and CDR2 is FYNNEI. The germline V and J ends were trimmed by 1 base and 12 bases, with 10 bases remaining between them. The CDR3 region is CASSEEEGTQYF. The CDR3, as DNA: TGTGCCAGCAGTGAAGAGGAGGGGACTCAGTACTTC.

The rearrangement links TRBV5-1 to TRBJ2-7; maybe TRBD2 (6 bases). CDR3 size: 14 residues. V was shortened by 4 bases and J by 1 base, with 12 bases between the two germline ends. The germline V gene encodes CDR1 SGHRS and CDR2 YFSETQ. The CDR3 loop reads CASSPGGRSYEQYF. In DNA form, the CDR3 reads TGCGCCAGCAGCCCTGGGGGGAGGTCCTACGAGCAGTACTTC.

The chain is built from TRBV24-1 and TRBJ1-5, with a possible D match to TRBD1 (6 bases). This CDR3 has 16 amino acids. Trimming stripped 4 bases from V and 2 bases from J, with 14 bases between. Per the germline V gene, CDR1 is KGHDR and CDR2 is SFDVKD. The CDR3 DNA reads as TGTGCCACCAGTGACCCAGGGACATCAGGCAATCAGCCCCAGCATTTT. Encoded protein: CATSDPGTSGNQPQHF.

The genes are TRBV30 and TRBJ2-7, with 10 bases aligning to TRBD1. Germline assignment: CDR1 GTSNPN and CDR2 SVGIG (reference sequence). The junction had 15 bases not matched to a gene; V was cut back by 5 bases and J by 2 bases. This CDR3 is built from 17 residues. CDR3 residues: CAWSGTGDGAVPYEQYF. CDR3 DNA sequence: TGTGCCTGGTCCGGGACAGGGGACGGTGCGGTACCCTACGAGCAGTACTTC. Supplemented by reference TRBV30 and TRBJ2-7, the full variable domain reads SQTIHQWPATLVQPVGSPLSLECTVEGTSNPNLYWYRQAAGRGLQLLFYSVGIGQISSEVPQNLSASRPQDRQFILSSKKLLLSDSGFYLCAWSGTGDGAVPYEQYFGPGTRLTVT.